The clone carrying this TCR beta chain was found a few times. Its antigen is currently unknown. One end of the junction does not line up with germline, which may come from a read error. This sample is part of a study of T cells in Graves' hyperthyroidism and ophthalmopathy. General study points: Blood also showed most of the thyroid clonotypes that were expanded above 0.001.

Regions amplified from RNA transcripts were the TCR beta CDR3 regions. HTBI primers were the set used in a first-round RT-PCR of the TCR CDR3. Using its own MiXCR run on the multiplex PCR reads, TCRdb lists one record per CDR3 protein. The sample includes around 760,000 distinct CDR3 sequences, 30% to 40% of them seen just once. The authors took PBMCs from over 8.5 ml fresh peripheral blood. The CDR3 sequence is 15 residues long. Germline CDR1 and CDR2: SEHNR and FQNEAQ (reference sequence). The chain has TRBV7-9 and TRBJ1-4; the D is unclear. The clonotype was recovered from a woman in her thirties or forties with Graves' hyperthyroidism. The sample taken for sequencing was blood. The CDR3 protein is CASSQAGSLNEKLFF. The DNA of the CDR3 is TGCGCCAGCAGCCAAGCGGGCAGTCTTAATGAAAAACTGTTTTTT.